The present entry profiles one T cell receptor (beta chain) with its context. Deletions cut 3 bases from V and 0 bases from J, with 11 bases between. CDR1 is SGHTA, CDR2 FQGNSA, per germline. This CDR3 is 15 amino acids long. These data are taken from a study of T-cell memory formation after mild COVID-19. A single record per CDR3 protein comes from TCRdb applying MiXCR to the 5' RACE reads. Found here are approximately 240,000 distinct CDR3 sequences, approximately 16% of them singletons; the top ten hold 3% to 4.5%. This sequence joins TRBV7-2 and TRBJ1-1; the D is unclear. The receptor was isolated from a man younger than 35 who had mild COVID-19 (a few samples of this study predate the infection). Cell type and time point are not known. Sequencing was performed on PBMCs or a T cell subset sorted from them (not recorded which). The CDR3 DNA reads TGTGCCAGCAGCTTTCGCGTGTCAGTGAACACTGAAGCTTTCTTT. Translating it yields CASSFRVSVNTEAFF.